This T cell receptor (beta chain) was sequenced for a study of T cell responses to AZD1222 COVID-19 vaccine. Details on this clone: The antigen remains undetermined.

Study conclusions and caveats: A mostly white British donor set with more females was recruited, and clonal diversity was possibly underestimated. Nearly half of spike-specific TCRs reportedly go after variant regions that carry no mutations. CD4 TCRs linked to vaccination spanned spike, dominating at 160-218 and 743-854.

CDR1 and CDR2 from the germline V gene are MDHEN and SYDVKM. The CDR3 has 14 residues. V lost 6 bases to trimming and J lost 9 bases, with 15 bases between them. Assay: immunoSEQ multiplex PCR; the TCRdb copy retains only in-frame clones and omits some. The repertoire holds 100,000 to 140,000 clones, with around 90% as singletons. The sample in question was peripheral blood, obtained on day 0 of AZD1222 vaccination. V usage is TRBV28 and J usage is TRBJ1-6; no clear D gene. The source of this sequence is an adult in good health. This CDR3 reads CASSLTSDVSPLHF. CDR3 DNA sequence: TGTGCCAGCAGCCTAACATCCGATGTTTCACCCCTCCACTTT.